Presented here are 7 T cell receptor beta chains from one specimen sequenced in a study of blood T cells in healthy people across ages. The second PCR ran roughly 6 to 11 cycles with a sample-barcoded 5' primer and J-beta primers. MiXCR, applied by TCRdb to the 5' RACE reads, yields one record per CDR3 protein. Of approximately 1.5 million distinct CDR3 sequences detected, about 35% appear once; the ten largest clones hold roughly 10%. Sequencing was done on a sample of blood. Receptor source: a woman aged 25 to 39 in good health.

This clonotype was detected ten times or more. V and J are TRBV29-1 and TRBJ2-7; D might be TRBD2 (7 bases). The V gene's germline CDR1 is SQVTM and CDR2 ANQGSEA. Trimming removed 4 bases at V and 0 bases at J, with 10 bases between. The CDR3 sequence is 13 residues long. CDR3 nucleotide sequence: TGCAGCGTTGTAGGGGGGGCCTCCTACGAGCAGTACTTC. Its translation: CSVVGGASYEQYF.

The rearrangement joins TRBV11-1 to TRBJ2-1; D gene unclear. CDR1 SGHAT and CDR2 FQDESV come from the germline V gene (reference sequence). V lost 2 bases and J lost 3, with 11 bases in between. This CDR3 is 15 amino acids long. The CDR3 nucleotides are TGTGCCAGCAGCTTACTGAGGAAGCACTACAATGAGCAGTTCTTC. Protein product: CASSLLRKHYNEQFF.

This sequence joins TRBV6-6 and TRBJ2-3; D is perhaps TRBD1 (8 bases). The CDR3 length is 17 residues. Trimming removed 2 bases from V and 4 bases from J, with 19 bases in between. Per germline, CDR1 MNHNY and CDR2 SVGAGI (reference sequence). The CDR3 coding sequence is TGTGCCAGCAGTTACGATACAGGGGGGGTGATGGCAGATACGCAGTATTTT. Its protein product is CASSYDTGGVMADTQYF.

The rearrangement links TRBV12-3 or TRBV12-4 to TRBJ2-2; D is unresolved. The ends were cut back, 8 bases at V and 7 bases at J, with 8 bases in the middle. CDR3 length: 11 amino acids. CDR3: CASQSGGELFF. The CDR3 nucleotides read TGTGCCAGCCAGTCCGGCGGGGAGCTGTTTTTT.

The chain recombines TRBV3-1 with TRBJ2-7, with D unclear. The CDR3 runs 14 residues. Trimming took off 4 bases at V and 3 bases at J, with 13 bases between the two ends. Germline V gene data show CDR1 as LGHDT and CDR2 as YNNKEL (reference sequence). Written as DNA, the CDR3 is TGTGCCAGCAGCCCCAGAGGTCCACTCTACGAGCAGTACTTC. Translated, it gives CASSPRGPLYEQYF.

The rearrangement joins TRBV9 to TRBJ2-3; 10 bases fit TRBD2. Germline values: CDR1 SGDLS, CDR2 YYNGEE. V lost 4 bases, J lost 7 bases, and 15 bases stayed unmatched. CDR3 length equals 17 residues. The CDR3 DNA follows: TGTGCCAGCAGCACCCCTCGAGGGCTAGCGGGGGCCCATACGCAGTATTTT. Translated, it gives CASSTPRGLAGAHTQYF.

This clonotype was detected a few times. The V and J genes are TRBV20-1 and TRBJ2-7; tentative D call: TRBD1 (5 bases). Germline loops: CDR1 DFQATT, CDR2 SNEGSKA (reference sequence). V dropped 5 bases and J dropped 4 bases, with 12 bases sitting between them. This CDR3 comprises 12 residues. For the CDR3, the DNA is TGCAGTGCTCCTCAGGGATATTACGAGCAGTACTTC. This encodes CSAPQGYYEQYF.